The 6 T cell receptor beta chains reported below all come from one sample, sequenced in a study of beta chain features in type 1 diabetes. Reverse transcribing all isolated RNA meant expressed TCRB transcripts were sequenced. The data were produced by immunoSEQ multiplex PCR, yet TCRdb's version contains in-frame clones alone and is incomplete. Among 860,000 or so clones listed, under 20% were seen once. The sequencing sample was made of naive CD4+ T cells from blood. The receptors were gathered from a woman between 18 and 29 years old in good health.

V and J are TRBV28 and TRBJ2-4; 8 bases align to TRBD2. Germline V gene data show CDR1 as MDHEN and CDR2 as SYDVKM. The V and J ends lost 11 bases and 9 bases, in that order; junction bases with no gene match: 9. This CDR3 has 12 amino acids. As DNA, the CDR3 is TGTGCCTCCTGCGGGGGGCAAGCCATTCAGTACTTC. Translated, it gives CASCGGQAIQYF.

This clone has just a few counts. V is TRBV19 and J is TRBJ2-1, with D maybe TRBD1 (5 bases). CDR1 is LNHDA and CDR2 is SQIVND in the germline V gene (reference sequence). V was clipped by 3 bases and J by 0 bases, with 12 bases between them. This CDR3 contains 16 residues. CDR3 in DNA: TGTGCCAGTAGTATCTTGCGTGACAGCTCCTACAATGAGCAGTTCTTC. Translating it yields CASSILRDSSYNEQFF.

J is TRBJ1-4 and V is TRBV28; perhaps TRBD1 as D (5 bases). The CDR3 runs to 14 residues. Between the trimmed V and J ends, which lost 6 bases and 0 bases, there was a span of 8 bases. Germline lookup yields CDR1 MDHEN and CDR2 SYDVKM. The CDR3 loop is CASSPGPTNEKLFF. The CDR3 DNA follows: TGTGCCAGCAGCCCAGGGCCAACTAATGAAAAACTGTTTTTT.

The chain links TRBV7-8 to TRBJ2-3; no clear D gene. CDR1 and CDR2 from the germline V gene are SGHVS and FQNEAQ. The ends were cut back, 1 base at V and 2 bases at J, with 4 bases in the middle. The CDR3 runs to 13 residues. The CDR3 nucleotides are TGTGCCAGCAGCTTAGGGGTCACAGATACGCAGTATTTT. It specifies CASSLGVTDTQYF.

The chain couples TRBV21-1 to TRBJ2-1; the table's TRBD2 call for D was not verified on the DNA. TRBV21-1 is a known pseudogene. The CDR3 spans 16 residues. CDR3 loop: CASSQLSSGSVNEQFF. The CDR3 DNA reads as TGTGCCAGCAGCCAATTGTCTAGCGGGAGTGTCAATGAGCAGTTCTTC.

This clone was found a few times. This chain joins TRBV7-2 and TRBJ2-7, with no clear D. This CDR3 is built from 15 residues. The ends were cut back, 2 bases at V and 3 bases at J, with 14 bases in the middle. Germline V gene lookup returns CDR1 SGHTA and CDR2 FQGNSA. CDR3 DNA: TGTGCCAGCAGCTTAACCCATACGGCCATCTACGAGCAGTACTTC. Encoded protein: CASSLTHTAIYEQYF.